A single sample is the source of the 25 T cell receptor beta chains below, sequenced in a study of blood T cells in healthy people across ages. The second PCR ran roughly 6 to 12 cycles with a sample-barcoded 5' primer and J-beta primers. TCRdb fed the 5' RACE reads into MiXCR, producing one record per CDR3 protein. The sample contains 1.5 million to 2 million distinct CDR3 sequences, roughly 30% of which appear only once. Sequenced material: blood. These receptors were collected from a woman aged 25-40 years in good health.

Only a few counts were recorded for this clonotype. The rearrangement uses TRBV12-3 or TRBV12-4 and TRBJ2-7, with 11 bases aligning to TRBD2. With the DNA end fitting TRBJ2-5 better, the J assignment may be wrong. The CDR3 runs 16 residues. CDR3 DNA: TGTGCCAGCAGTGATAGCGGGGGGGCGTTTGGAGAGACCCAGTACTTC. Translated, it gives CASSDSGGAFGETQYF.

In this sample, this clonotype turned up a few times. CDR3 amino acids: CASSLAPNWGSPLHF. CDR3 bases: TGTGCCAGCAGCTTAGCTCCTAATTGGGGTTCACCCCTCCACTTT. The rearrangement joins TRBV7-2 to TRBJ1-6; D not resolved. Trimming removed 0 bases from V and 9 bases from J, with 12 bases in between. CDR1 and CDR2 from the germline V gene are SGHTA and FQGNSA. This CDR3 is built from 15 residues.

The CDR3 reads CASSRFLATHTDTQYF. The CDR3 DNA reads TGTGCCAGCAGCCGCTTCTTAGCGACACACACAGATACGCAGTATTTT. The gene calls are TRBV14 and TRBJ2-3; weak D call: TRBD2 (5 bases). Trimming removed 4 bases from V and 2 bases from J, with 16 bases in between. The germline V gene has CDR1 SGHDN and CDR2 FVKESK. This CDR3 is built from 16 residues. The complete variable domain, with remaining parts taken from reference TRBV14 and TRBJ2-3, reads EAGVTQFPSHSVIEKGQTVTLRCDPISGHDNLYWYRRVMGKEIKFLLHFVKESKQDESGMPNNRFLAERTGGTYSTLKVQPAELEDSGVYFCASSRFLATHTDTQYFGPGTRLTVL.

This clonotype has a handful of counts. The chain employs TRBV7-9 and TRBJ1-1; D remains unclear. V was clipped by 2 bases and J by 0 bases, with 7 bases between them. This CDR3 has 14 amino acids. The germline V gene encodes CDR1 SEHNR and CDR2 FQNEAQ (reference sequence). CDR3 sequence (DNA): TGTGCCAGCAGCTTACCGGGAGTGAACACTGAAGCTTTCTTT. Translated, it gives CASSLPGVNTEAFF.

The chain joins TRBV10-2 to TRBJ1-2; D unclear. The germline CDR1 and CDR2 sequences are WSHSY and SAAADI. V dropped 4 bases and J dropped 1 base, with 10 bases sitting between them. This CDR3 has 14 residues. In DNA, the CDR3 is TGCGCCAGCAGTGCGGGGAGCTATAACTATGGCTACACCTTC. Translating gives CASSAGSYNYGYTF.

The rearrangement uses TRBV15 and TRBJ1-2; a possible D gene is TRBD1 (6 bases). Germline V gene lookup returns CDR1 LNHNV and CDR2 YYDKDF (reference sequence). The CDR3 covers 15 residues. Trimming removed 0 bases at V and 3 bases at J, with 11 bases between. The DNA of the CDR3 is TGTGCCACCAGCAGAGAGGCAGGGGTGCACTATGGCTACACCTTC. Its translation: CATSREAGVHYGYTF.

This clonotype has just a few counts. The rearrangement uses TRBV15 and TRBJ1-2, with a tentative D call TRBD1 (5 bases). Germline assignment: CDR1 LNHNV and CDR2 YYDKDF (reference sequence). The CDR3 has 15 residues. V was cut by 1 base and J by 5 bases, with 14 bases left in between. CDR3 coding DNA: TGTGCCACCAGCAGAGGGGACGGACCGGGATATGGCTACACCTTC. This encodes CATSRGDGPGYGYTF. Full variable domain (remainder filled in from reference TRBV15 and TRBJ1-2): DAMVIQNPRYQVTQFGKPVTLSCSQTLNHNVMYWYQQKSSQAPKLLFHYYDKDFNNEADTPDNFQSRRPNTSFCFLDIRSPGLGDTAMYLCATSRGDGPGYGYTFGSGTRLTVV.

This rearrangement joins TRBV6-6 to TRBJ1-2; D call uncertain. Germline V gene sequence: CDR1 MNHNY, CDR2 SVGAGI (reference sequence). The CDR3 contains 16 residues. V gave up 2 bases and J gave up 2 bases, with 15 bases separating them. The CDR3 DNA reads as TGTGCCAGCAGTTACCCCCGTAGCCCTGAGAACTATGGCTACACCTTC. It translates to CASSYPRSPENYGYTF.

This clonotype was observed a few times. The junction does not match germline at one end; this may be a read error. The V and J genes are TRBV28 and TRBJ1-1, with 7 bases that match TRBD1. The CDR3 contains 14 residues. CDR1 and CDR2 from the germline V gene are MDHEN and SYDVKM. CDR3 nucleotides: TGTGCCAGCAGTTCGGGACAGCGGAACACTGAGGCTTTCTTT. As protein: CASSSGQRNTEAFF.

This chain uses TRBV27 with TRBJ2-4; a possible D gene is TRBD2 (6 bases). The CDR3 covers 15 residues. Trimming stripped 7 bases from V and 3 bases from J, with 16 bases between. The germline gives CDR1 MNHEY, CDR2 SMNVEV (reference sequence). CDR3 nucleotides: TGTGCCAGCACCATATCGGGGGAGATCAAAAACATTCAGTACTTC. The encoded protein is CASTISGEIKNIQYF.

Concerning this clonotype: This may come from a read error, since a much larger clone is one base off. This chain links TRBV10-3 with TRBJ2-3; D ambiguous. Germline lookup yields CDR1 ENHRY and CDR2 SYGVKD. CDR3 size: 13 residues. Trimming removed 3 bases at V and 6 bases at J, with 10 bases between. For the CDR3, the DNA is TGTGCCATCAGTGACGTGGTCGGGGATACGCAGTATTTT. Translation gives CAISDVVGDTQYF.

There are a few counts of this clonotype. The genes are TRBV4-1 and TRBJ2-5; TRBD2 matches 13 bases. Germline V gene lookup returns CDR1 MGHRA and CDR2 YSYEKL. Trimming at V came to 0 bases and at J to 4 bases, leaving 2 bases not matched to a gene. The CDR3 consists of 16 residues. The CDR3 reads CASSQETSGGRETQYF. The CDR3 DNA follows: TGCGCCAGCAGCCAAGAGACTAGCGGGGGGCGAGAGACCCAGTACTTC.

The chain has TRBV11-1 and TRBJ2-1; D perhaps matches TRBD2 (7 bases). The CDR3 is 17 amino acids. The V end lost 1 base, the J end lost 3 bases, and 16 bases lay between the germline ends. Germline CDR1 SGHAT, CDR2 FQDESV (reference sequence). In nucleotides, the CDR3 is TGTGCCAGCAGCTTAGAGGGTGGAGGGGGGGACTACAATGAGCAGTTCTTC. Encoded protein: CASSLEGGGGDYNEQFF. Together with reference TRBV11-1 and TRBJ2-1, the CDR3 gives the full variable domain: EAEVAQSPRYKITEKSQAVAFWCDPISGHATLYWYRQILGQGPELLVQFQDESVVDDSQLPKDRFSAERLKGVDSTLKIQPAELGDSAMYLCASSLEGGGGDYNEQFFGPGTRLTVL.

This clonotype occurred a few times. The chain has TRBV28 and TRBJ2-5, with 8 bases lining up with TRBD2. CDR3 length: 13 amino acids. Germline-derived CDR1 and CDR2 are MDHEN and SYDVKM. Germline trimming cut 8 bases from V and 1 base from J; bases unmatched to any gene: 3. Written as DNA, the CDR3 is TGTGCCAGCGGGGGGACTAGCCAAGAGACCCAGTACTTC. Protein: CASGGTSQETQYF.

The chain recombines TRBV2 with TRBJ1-2, with D unresolved. The CDR3 loop spans 16 amino acids. V lost 4 bases, J lost 5 bases, and 20 bases lay in between. Germline CDR1 and CDR2: SNHLY and FYNNEI. CDR3 sequence: CASSVLPDLKPYGYTF. CDR3 nucleotide sequence: TGTGCCAGCAGTGTACTTCCAGACCTTAAACCATATGGCTACACCTTC.

V usage is TRBV9 and J usage is TRBJ2-5; D is unclear. The CDR3 consists of 13 residues. Trimming took 0 bases from V and 4 from J, leaving 7 bases between them. CDR1 SGDLS and CDR2 YYNGEE come from the germline V gene. DNA for the CDR3: TGTGCCAGCAGCGTAGATTCTAGAGAGACCCAGTACTTC. This translates into CASSVDSRETQYF.

The chain joins TRBV3-1 to TRBJ2-1; 10 bases are shared with TRBD2. The trim removed 1 base at V and 5 bases at J, leaving 11 bases unmatched. Germline-derived CDR1 and CDR2 are LGHDT and YNNKEL (reference sequence). The CDR3 spans 18 residues. The DNA of the CDR3 is TGTGCCAGCAGCCAAGCTCCACCCTTACTAGCGGGAAACAATGAGCAGTTCTTC. This codes for CASSQAPPLLAGNNEQFF.

V and J are TRBV2 and TRBJ2-1, with 12 bases that match TRBD2. V lost 8 bases, J lost 6 bases, and 8 bases stayed unmatched. Germline values: CDR1 SNHLY, CDR2 FYNNEI. The CDR3 runs to 15 residues. In DNA form, the CDR3 reads TGTGCCAGCTGCAGACTAGCGGGAGAGAGCAATGAGCAGTTCTTC. Translating it yields CASCRLAGESNEQFF.

This clonotype was seen a few times. The rearrangement links TRBV2 to TRBJ2-1; 8 bases map to TRBD2. The J segment lost 7 bases and the V segment lost 2 bases, leaving 4 bases of the junction unmatched. This CDR3 contains 14 residues. From germline, CDR1 is SNHLY and CDR2 FYNNEI. The CDR3 DNA reads TGTGCCAGCAGTGAACGGACGGGAGGGAATGAGCAGTTCTTC. This sequence encodes CASSERTGGNEQFF.

This chain connects TRBV28 to TRBJ2-5; D is possibly TRBD1 (5 bases). V was trimmed by 5 bases and J by 0 bases, leaving 10 bases between them. This CDR3 contains 14 residues. CDR1 MDHEN and CDR2 SYDVKM come from the germline V gene. CDR3: CASSPDSYQETQYF. CDR3 nucleotide sequence: TGTGCCAGCAGTCCAGACAGTTACCAAGAGACCCAGTACTTC.

This chain connects TRBV11-1 to TRBJ2-5; 9 bases align to TRBD2. This CDR3 is 16 amino acids long. Germline CDR1 reads SGHAT; CDR2 reads FQDESV (reference sequence). The V and J ends lost 2 bases and 7 bases, in that order; junction bases with no gene match: 11. The DNA for the CDR3 is TGTGCCAGCAGCTTACTAGCGGGAAGTAAGGGAGGGACCCAGTACTTC. Its protein product is CASSLLAGSKGGTQYF.

J is TRBJ1-2 and V is TRBV5-6; 8 bases map to TRBD1. The V and J ends lost 4 bases and 5 bases, in that order; junction bases with no gene match: 13. The CDR3 loop spans 16 amino acids. Germline CDR1 reads SGHDT; CDR2 reads YYEEEE. The CDR3 protein is CASSPTGDQVWYGYTF. CDR3 DNA: TGTGCCAGCAGCCCGACAGGGGACCAAGTATGGTATGGCTACACCTTC.

The CDR3 loop is CASSPTQGSLSTF. Here the CDR3 DNA reads TGTGCCAGCTCACCAACCCAGGGTTCGCTTTCCACCTTC. The rearrangement links TRBV18 to TRBJ1-2; a weak D match, TRBD1 (5 bases). The CDR3 contains 13 residues. In germline, CDR1 is KGHSH, CDR2 LQKENI. Trimming took off 2 bases at V and 13 bases at J, with 17 bases between the two ends.

This clonotype was observed a few times. This rearrangement joins TRBV29-1 to TRBJ2-3; D remains ambiguous. CDR1 SQVTM and CDR2 ANQGSEA come from the germline V gene. This CDR3 spans 14 amino acids. V shed 2 bases and J shed 0 bases, with 9 bases lying between them. CDR3 sequence reads: CSVENRHSTDTQYF. In DNA form, the CDR3 reads TGCAGCGTTGAAAACCGACACAGCACAGATACGCAGTATTTT.

This clonotype was found many times. This chain uses TRBV5-1 with TRBJ2-1; 9 bases fit TRBD2. This CDR3 spans 15 amino acids. J was trimmed by 6 bases and V by 3 bases; bases with no gene match: 7. Germline V gene lookup returns CDR1 SGHRS and CDR2 YFSETQ. The DNA of the CDR3 is TGCGCCAGCAGCTGGATCCCTAGCGGGACCAATGAGCAGTTCTTC. Translated: CASSWIPSGTNEQFF.